This T cell receptor (beta chain) was recorded in a study of cytomegalovirus exposure and HLA in healthy donors. PCR employed 60 Vbeta and 13 Jbeta primers. The data were produced by immunoSEQ multiplex PCR, yet TCRdb's version contains in-frame clones alone and is incomplete. The sample has 180,000 or so clones. V lost 0 bases and J lost 7; bases outside the gene matches: 4. The CDR3 is 14 amino acids. Germline CDR1 reads SGHDT; CDR2 reads YYEEEE. The chain uses TRBV5-6 and TRBJ2-4, with 7 bases lining up with TRBD2. Sequencing used PBMCs. The receptor was isolated from a woman between 18 and 30 years old in good health and CMV-seropositive. Here the CDR3 reads CASSLGGEGNIQYF. In nucleotides, the CDR3 is TGTGCCAGCAGCTTGGGGGGGGAGGGGAACATTCAGTACTTC.